This TCR beta chain was found in a study of blood T cell repertoires in COVID-19. The method was immunoSEQ multiplex PCR; TCRdb's version includes in-frame clones alone and lacks a portion of them. This sample carries hundreds of thousands of clones, 87% of them seen once, and the ten largest clones take under 6.5%. Enrolled during active infection, Seattle patients were then followed longitudinally. The germline CDR1 and CDR2 sequences are SGHNT and YENEEA. There are 14 residues in the CDR3. V lost 7 bases and J lost 9, with 19 bases in between. The sequencing input was peripheral blood. The chain couples TRBV11-3 to TRBJ1-5; D call uncertain. The clonotype originates from a woman aged 45-65 years with COVID-19, enrolled during active disease. CDR3 sequence reads: CASTATPNPMPQHF. The CDR3 nucleotides are TGTGCCAGCACCGCGACACCTAACCCTATGCCCCAGCATTTT.